A selection of T cell receptor beta chains follows, all from one sample in a study of blood T cell repertoires in COVID-19. The data were produced by immunoSEQ multiplex PCR, yet TCRdb's version contains in-frame clones alone and is incomplete. The sample carries about 370,000 clones, around 87% recorded once. The sample was peripheral blood. These receptors all come from a woman aged 30 to 39 with COVID-19, enrolled during active disease. The CDR3 runs from the conserved cysteine through the conserved F or W. D genes are given only for firm matches. Not every row has a clone size; where given, it reads once, few, many or a size class.

D gene | J gene | V gene | clone size | CDR3 DNA | CDR3 protein
TRBD2 | TRBJ2-7 | TRBV5-4 | . | TGTGCCAGCAGCTTGACGGGAGGGCCTCGCGAGCAGTACTTC | CASSLTGGPREQYF
TRBD2 | TRBJ2-1 | TRBV7-8 | . | TGTGCCAGCAGCTTAGCCGCGGGAGGGCCAAAAGGTGAGCAGTTCTTC | CASSLAAGGPKGEQFF
. | TRBJ2-4 | TRBV19 | . | TGTGCCAGTAGTAGATTCCAGGGTTTCTTGTACTTC | CASSRFQGFLYF
. | TRBJ2-3 | TRBV2 | once | TGTGCCAGCAGTTTTCAGGGAACCCGCACAGATACGCAGTATTTT | CASSFQGTRTDTQYF
TRBD2 | TRBJ2-1 | TRBV27 | . | TGTGCCAGCGGCTCCGGGACTAACCCCTACAATGAGCAGTTCTTC | CASGSGTNPYNEQFF
. | TRBJ2-3 | TRBV9 | . | TGTGCCAGCAGCGTACGGGCTAGCGCAGATACGCAGTATTTT | CASSVRASADTQYF
. | TRBJ2-7 | TRBV11-2 | . | TGTGCCAGCAGCCCATCCAGGATCTCCTACGAGCAGTACTTC | CASSPSRISYEQYF
. | TRBJ1-5 | TRBV2 | . | TGTGCCAGCAGTGACACGGGAGTTCAGCCCCAGCATTTT | CASSDTGVQPQHF
. | TRBJ2-7 | TRBV15 | . | TGTGCCACCAGCAGAGTGCGGCAAGCCTACGAGCAGTACTTC | CATSRVRQAYEQYF
TRBD2 | TRBJ2-2 | TRBV6-2/TRBV6-3 | . | TGTGCCAGCAGTTACCCGACTAGCGGGAGACATTCCGGGGAGCTGTTTTTT | CASSYPTSGRHSGELFF
TRBD1 | TRBJ1-1 | TRBV29-1 | . | TGCAGCGTTGGGGTGACAGGGGTTCTGACTGAAGCTTTCTTT | CSVGVTGVLTEAFF
. | TRBJ2-2 | TRBV28 | . | TGTGCCAGCAGTTCTTCCACCGGGGAGCTGTTTTTT | CASSSSTGELFF
TRBD2 | TRBJ2-1 | TRBV11-1 | once | TGTGCCAGCAGCTCTCGGACTAGCCCCAATGAGCAGTTCTTC | CASSSRTSPNEQFF
TRBD1 | TRBJ1-6 | TRBV25-1 | . | TGTGCCAGCAGTGAAACAGGGGGGAATTCACCCCTCCACTTT | CASSETGGNSPLHF
. | TRBJ2-2 | TRBV9 | . | TGTGCCAGCAGCGTAGGAAGGGGACTCATGAACACCGGGGAGCTGTTTTTT | CASSVGRGLMNTGELFF
TRBD2 | TRBJ2-1 | TRBV28 | . | TGTGCCAGCAGTACGGGACTAGTTAATAATGAGCAGTTCTTC | CASSTGLVNNEQFF
. | TRBJ1-5 | TRBV10-3 | once | TGTGCCATCAGTGATACAGGTAGCAATCAGCCCCAGCATTTT | CAISDTGSNQPQHF
. | TRBJ2-2 | TRBV24-1 | . | TGTGCCACCAGTGAGCCCGGTTCCGGGGAGCTGTTTTTT | CATSEPGSGELFF
. | TRBJ2-7 | TRBV6-7 | . | TGTGCCATGCGGTGCGACGAGCAGTACTTC | CAMRCDEQYF
. | TRBJ2-1 | TRBV1 | . | TGCACCAGCAGCCAAGGGGCGCGGGGGAGGTCCTACAATGAGCAGTTCTTC | CTSSQGARGRSYNEQFF
. | TRBJ2-2 | TRBV6-5 | . | TGTGCCAGCAGTTACTCAAGCGGACCCACCGAGCTGTTTTTT | CASSYSSGPTELFF
. | TRBJ1-2 | TRBV30 | few | TGTGCCTTTACGTCAGGGTACGAGGGCTACACCTTC | CAFTSGYEGYTF
TRBD1 | TRBJ1-5 | TRBV4-1 | . | TGCGCCAGCAGCCAAGGTGGACAGGGCTATCAGCCCCAGCATTTT | CASSQGGQGYQPQHF
. | TRBJ2-7 | TRBV27 | once | TGTGCCAGCAGTTTAGGAGGCCCCTACGAGCAGTACTTC | CASSLGGPYEQYF
TRBD1 | TRBJ1-1 | TRBV6-5 | . | TGTGCCAGCAGTTACTCAGGGACAGCGAACACTGAAGCTTTCTTT | CASSYSGTANTEAFF
. | TRBJ2-1 | TRBV4-1 | . | TGCGCCAGCAGCCAAGGATTACGGGGATCCTCCTACAATGAGCAGTTCTTC | CASSQGLRGSSYNEQFF
. | TRBJ1-1 | TRBV7-3 | . | TGTGCCAGCAGAACCTCAGGGGTCGGAGCTTTGAACACTGAAGCTTTCTTT | CASRTSGVGALNTEAFF
. | TRBJ2-3 | TRBV9 | . | TGTGCCAGCAGCGCCGCGGAAGGCACAGATACGCAGTATTTT | CASSAAEGTDTQYF
TRBD1 | TRBJ1-1 | TRBV19 | . | TGTGCCAGTATGGAGACAGGGGGCCGGTACACTGAAGCTTTCTTT | CASMETGGRYTEAFF
TRBD2 | TRBJ2-7 | TRBV7-8 | . | TGTGCCAGCAGCTCAGACAAGCGGGAGGGCCACGAGCAGTACTTC | CASSSDKREGHEQYF
TRBD2 | TRBJ2-2 | TRBV5-1 | . | TGCGCCAGCAGCTGGGGGAGGGAGCGGGAGGGCCACGGGGAGCTGTTTTTT | CASSWGREREGHGELFF
TRBD1 | TRBJ2-5 | TRBV6-5 | . | TGTGCCAGCAAGCTAGGGACAGGGCTCGAGACCCAGTACTTC | CASKLGTGLETQYF
. | TRBJ2-1 | TRBV28 | . | TGTGCCAGCAGTCGGCGGGCAACTACTAATGAGCAGTTCTTC | CASSRRATTNEQFF
. | TRBJ1-3 | TRBV11-2 | . | TGTGCCAGCAGCTTCACCGGTTTGTCTGGAAACACCATATATTTT | CASSFTGLSGNTIYF
TRBD2 | TRBJ2-3 | TRBV20-1 | . | TGCAGTGCTAGTAGGACTAGCGGGAGGGATACGCAGTATTTT | CSASRTSGRDTQYF
. | TRBJ1-1 | TRBV5-1 | once | TGCGCCAGCAGCCCCCTCGGTATGAACACTGAAGCTTTCTTT | CASSPLGMNTEAFF
. | TRBJ1-2 | TRBV3-1/TRBV3-2 | . | TGTGCCAGCAGCCAAGGGGAGGGGCATTCTGGCTACACCTTC | CASSQGEGHSGYTF
TRBD1 | TRBJ1-4 | TRBV18 | few | TGTGCCAGCTCACCCCTAACAGGGGCGATTGAAAAACTGTTTTTT | CASSPLTGAIEKLFF
. | TRBJ2-1 | TRBV7-6 | . | TGTGCCAGCAGCGCCTTTGGCCTACAGAGCTCCTACAATGAGCAGTTCTTC | CASSAFGLQSSYNEQFF
. | TRBJ2-2 | TRBV19 | . | TGTGCCAGTAGTATTTACGGGAAGAACACCGGGGAGCTGTTTTTT | CASSIYGKNTGELFF
. | TRBJ1-1 | TRBV12-5 | . | TGTGCTAGTGGCCGGGGGGAGAACACTGAAGCTTTCTTT | CASGRGENTEAFF
. | TRBJ2-1 | TRBV18 | . | TGTGCCAGCTCTCCTAGCGTCTCAGGAAATGAGCAGTTCTTC | CASSPSVSGNEQFF
. | TRBJ2-5 | TRBV19 | few | TGTGCCAGTAGTATTCAAGACGGGGAGACCCAGTACTTC | CASSIQDGETQYF
TRBD1 | TRBJ2-7 | TRBV4-1 | few | TGCGCCAGCAGCCAGGGGGGGACAGGGGGCTACGAGCAGTACTTC | CASSQGGTGGYEQYF
TRBD2 | TRBJ2-7 | TRBV19 | . | TGTGCCAGTAGTACTTCATTAGCGGGAATCTCCTACGAGCAGTACTTC | CASSTSLAGISYEQYF
. | TRBJ2-1 | TRBV7-3 | . | TGTGCCAGCAGCCGCGTCGCCGGAGATGAGCAGTTCTTC | CASSRVAGDEQFF
. | TRBJ2-7 | TRBV11-2 | . | TGTGCCAGCAGGCCACCCTTGACTCCGAGCTCCTACGAGCAGTACTTC | CASRPPLTPSSYEQYF
. | TRBJ1-6 | TRBV27 | . | TGTGCCAGCAGTTTAAAGCCCTTTAATTCACCCCTCCACTTT | CASSLKPFNSPLHF
. | TRBJ2-1 | TRBV5-1 | . | TGCGCCAGCAGCTGGCTAGCGTACGATGAGCAGTTCTTC | CASSWLAYDEQFF
TRBD1 | TRBJ2-6 | TRBV10-3 | . | TGTGCCATCGACAGGGGGCCGAGCTCTGGGGCCAACGTCCTGACTTTC | CAIDRGPSSGANVLTF
TRBD1 | TRBJ2-7 | TRBV6-5 | once | TGTGCCAGCAAGGGGACAGGGGGATACGAGCAGTACTTC | CASKGTGGYEQYF
TRBD1 | TRBJ2-3 | TRBV5-4 | . | TGTGCCAGCAGCTTGGGGGACAGGGACATCACAGATACGCAGTATTTT | CASSLGDRDITDTQYF
TRBD2 | TRBJ2-1 | TRBV7-6 | . | TGTGCCAGCAGCTTGGGGACTAGCGGGCACAATGAGCAGTTCTTC | CASSLGTSGHNEQFF
. | TRBJ1-5 | TRBV11-2 | few | TGTGCCAGCAGTTTTCAAGGGGAGGGCAATCAGCCCCAGCATTTT | CASSFQGEGNQPQHF
. | TRBJ1-5 | TRBV19 | . | TGTGCCAGTAGTATAGTACGGACAGTAAATCAGCCCCAGCATTTT | CASSIVRTVNQPQHF
TRBD2 | TRBJ2-7 | TRBV27 | . | TGTGCCAGCAGTTTATCCGGGCGAGCGGGGGTCTCCTACGAGCAGTACTTC | CASSLSGRAGVSYEQYF